Following are 9 T cell receptor beta chains from one sample sequenced in a study of beta chain features in type 1 diabetes. Reverse transcribing all isolated RNA meant expressed TCRB transcripts were sequenced. Here immunoSEQ multiplex PCR was the method, and the copy in TCRdb shows in-frame clones only, minus some. The table records some 240,000 clones, roughly 10% of them present only once. Sequencing was done on a sample of central memory CD4+ T cells from blood. The receptor set was obtained from a young man in good health.

This clone was seen a few times. A much larger clone differs by one base, so this may be a read error. The CDR3 region has the DNA TGTGCCACCAGCAGAGATCGGGGGGGGGATGAAAAACTGTTTTTT. Translation: CATSRDRGGDEKLFF. The chain couples TRBV15 to TRBJ1-4, with D maybe TRBD1 (5 bases). The CDR3 sequence is 15 residues long. V gave up 0 bases and J gave up 6 bases, with 11 bases separating them. Germline V gene lookup returns CDR1 LNHNV and CDR2 YYDKDF (reference sequence).

The table lists this clone with a few counts. This chain links TRBV10-1 with TRBJ2-5; TRBD2 agrees at 9 bases. The CDR3 is 17 amino acids. CDR1 WNHNN and CDR2 SYGVQD come from the germline V gene (reference sequence). Trimming took 0 bases from V and 1 from J; bases not matched to a gene: 6. The CDR3 DNA reads TGCGCCAGCAGTGAGTCTACACAGGGACTAGCCCAAGAGACCCAGTACTTC. It is translated as CASSESTQGLAQETQYF.

This clone showed up just a few times. The chain is built from TRBV5-4 and TRBJ2-7; perhaps TRBD1 as D (6 bases). Germline lookup yields CDR1 SGHNT and CDR2 YYREEE (reference sequence). The CDR3 is 14 amino acids. The V gene lost 2 bases and the J gene lost 6 bases, with 15 bases spanning the gap. In DNA form, the CDR3 reads TGTGCCAGCAGCTTATGGGACAAAGGGACCGAGCAGTACTTC. As protein: CASSLWDKGTEQYF.

The V and J genes are TRBV6-1 and TRBJ2-5; 9 bases map to TRBD1. Germline CDR1 MNHNS, CDR2 SASEGT. The trim removed 4 bases at V and 3 bases at J, leaving 3 bases unmatched. The CDR3 length is 14 residues. The CDR3: CASSAGTGKETQYF. The CDR3 region has the DNA TGTGCCAGCAGTGCCGGGACAGGGAAAGAGACCCAGTACTTC.

This clone was counted only a few times. V and J are TRBV29-1 and TRBJ2-1; 13 nucleotides line up with TRBD2. The germline gives CDR1 SQVTM, CDR2 ANQGSEA. J lost 6 bases, V lost 4 bases, and 3 bases had no gene match. This CDR3 has 14 amino acids. The CDR3 sequence is CSVAGTSGANEQFF. CDR3 bases: TGCAGCGTTGCCGGGACTAGCGGGGCCAATGAGCAGTTCTTC.

This clone came up a few times. CDR3 nucleotides: TGTGCCAGCAGCTCCCGGGAAGACACTGAAGCTTTCTTT. It yields the protein CASSSREDTEAFF. The rearrangement uses TRBV6-5 and TRBJ1-1; D gene ambiguous. V gave up 6 bases and J gave up 3 bases, with 11 bases separating them. This CDR3 region has 13 residues. Germline lookup yields CDR1 MNHEY and CDR2 SVGAGI.

This clone was seen only a few times. The rearrangement links TRBV10-2 to TRBJ2-7; no reliable D call. Germline V CDR1 and CDR2: WSHSY, SAAADI. V was trimmed by 6 bases and J by 3 bases, leaving 18 bases between them. This CDR3 is 15 amino acids long. CDR3: CASSVVGQAVYEQYF. In DNA form, the CDR3 reads TGCGCCAGCAGCGTGGTGGGCCAGGCCGTCTACGAGCAGTACTTC.

This clone was counted only a few times. This rearrangement joins TRBV12-5 to TRBJ2-7, with TRBD2 matching over 7 bases. CDR1 and CDR2 from the germline V gene are LGHNT and FRNRAP. The CDR3 totals 13 residues. The V segment lost 2 bases and the J segment 6 bases; nucleotides outside the gene matches: 4. The CDR3 DNA reads TGTGCTAGTGGTTTGATCGCTAGCGGCGAGCAGTACTTC. Residues: CASGLIASGEQYF. The whole variable domain, filled in from reference TRBV12-5 and TRBJ2-7, reads DARVTQTPRHKVTEMGQEVTMRCQPILGHNTVFWYRQTMMQGLELLAYFRNRAPLDDSGMPKDRFSAEMPDATLATLKIQPSEPRDSAVYFCASGLIASGEQYFGPGTRLTVT.

V is TRBV9 and J is TRBJ2-1; D is perhaps TRBD2 (6 bases). The CDR3 has 13 residues. Trimming removed 1 base from V and 8 bases from J, with 10 bases in between. Germline V CDR1 and CDR2: SGDLS, YYNGEE. CDR3 coding DNA: TGTGCCAGCAGCGTACGGGAGAGGGATGAGCAGTTCTTC. Translated, it gives CASSVRERDEQFF.